One and the same sample provided the 9 T cell receptor beta chains below, sequenced in a study of memory CD4+ T cells and cytomegalovirus serostatus. The sort gate was single viable CD3+CD4+CD8-CD45RO+ cells for memory CD4+ T cells. Clones were read by immunoSEQ multiplex PCR, and TCRdb kept only the in-frame ones, dropping some. The table shows fewer than 50,000 clones, with 60% to 85% occurring only once. Material for sequencing was memory CD4+ T cells from blood. Receptor source: an adult in good health and CMV-seronegative.

This chain uses TRBV7-2 with TRBJ1-2; no clear D. Trimming left V 2 bases short and J 7 bases short, with 17 bases between. The CDR3 spans 15 residues. The V gene's germline CDR1 is SGHTA and CDR2 FQGNSA. CDR3 protein: CASSLLIGEVGGYTF. DNA of the CDR3: TGTGCCAGCAGCTTATTAATTGGAGAGGTTGGTGGCTACACCTTC.

The gene calls are TRBV7-9 and TRBJ1-2; D unclear. This CDR3 has 13 residues. The V gene lost 5 bases and the J gene lost 7 bases, with 14 bases spanning the gap. Germline lookup yields CDR1 SEHNR and CDR2 FQNEAQ (reference sequence). As DNA, the CDR3 is TGTGCCAGCAGCCCCGAGCCCACTAGTGGCTACACCTTC. This encodes CASSPEPTSGYTF. Variable domain in full (rest from reference TRBV7-9 and TRBJ1-2): DTGVSQNPRHKITKRGQNVTFRCDPISEHNRLYWYRQTLGQGPEFLTYFQNEAQLEKSRLLSDRFSAERPKGSFSTLEIQRTEQGDSAMYLCASSPEPTSGYTFGSGTRLTVV.

This clone rates as medium-sized. V usage is TRBV28 and J usage is TRBJ1-1; D possibly corresponds to TRBD1 (6 bases). The V gene's germline CDR1 is MDHEN and CDR2 SYDVKM. The CDR3 runs to 14 residues. The V and J ends lost 6 bases and 2 bases respectively, with 13 bases between them. CDR3 residues: CASRQPGHNTEAFF. The CDR3 region has the DNA TGTGCCAGCAGGCAACCGGGACACAACACTGAAGCTTTCTTT.

The V and J genes are TRBV11-2 and TRBJ1-1; D is uncertain. Germline CDR1 reads SGHAT; CDR2 reads FQNNGV. The V end lost 2 bases, the J end lost 8 bases, and 15 bases lay between the germline ends. This CDR3 is 14 amino acids long. The CDR3 DNA is TGTGCCAGCAGCTTAATCGCAGGCCCGGGGGAAGCTTTCTTT. Protein: CASSLIAGPGEAFF.

The V call is TRBV27, the J call TRBJ2-1; D is unresolved. Germline CDR1 MNHEY, CDR2 SMNVEV (reference sequence). This CDR3 contains 12 residues. V was cut by 4 bases and J by 4 bases, with 5 bases left in between. CDR3 loop: CASSSNYNEQFF. CDR3 in DNA: TGTGCCAGCAGTTCCAATTACAATGAGCAGTTCTTC.

The chain links TRBV4-3 to TRBJ2-1; D is uncertain. Germline V gene sequence: CDR1 LGHNA, CDR2 YSLEER. The CDR3 length is 13 residues. V was shortened by 0 bases and J by 4 bases, with 4 bases between the two germline ends. In DNA form, the CDR3 reads TGCGCCAGCAGCCAAGAACGGTACAATGAGCAGTTCTTC. Translating gives CASSQERYNEQFF.

The chain joins TRBV7-2 to TRBJ2-5; D is uncertain. Germline assignment: CDR1 SGHTA and CDR2 FQGNSA. V dropped 7 bases and J dropped 0 bases, with 12 bases sitting between them. This CDR3 has 14 amino acids. DNA for the CDR3: TGTGCCAGCACCCAAGGACCGAACCAAGAGACCCAGTACTTC. It is translated as CASTQGPNQETQYF.

The V and J genes are TRBV4-1 and TRBJ2-7; 13 bases map to TRBD2. J lost 3 bases, V lost 1 base, and 6 bases had no gene match. The germline gives CDR1 MGHRA, CDR2 YSYEKL. The CDR3 sequence is 17 residues long. The chain's CDR3 is CASSQVHGTSGIYEQYF. CDR3 DNA: TGCGCCAGCAGCCAAGTGCATGGGACTAGCGGGATCTACGAGCAGTACTTC.

The genes are TRBV7-2 and TRBJ2-7; D is perhaps TRBD1 (6 bases). The CDR3 is 15 amino acids. Trimming cost V 2 bases and J 5 bases, with 16 bases left between them. CDR1 and CDR2 (germline): SGHTA, FQGNSA. In DNA form, the CDR3 reads TGTGCCAGCAGCTTAAGGGACACAGGGATCCACGAGCAGTACTTC. Its protein product is CASSLRDTGIHEQYF.